This TCR beta chain was captured in a study of regulatory T cells in long-lasting Graves disease. The study, taken as a whole, reports: New patients shared fewer public clonotypes (around 880) than persistent patients did (around 2,900).

Trimming pared 3 bases from V and 5 bases from J, leaving 7 bases between. The CDR3 totals 12 residues. The V gene's germline CDR1 is MDHEN and CDR2 SYDVKM. This clonotype occurred many times. What it binds is unknown. As for time point: newly diagnosed GD, antithyroid drugs for less than 3 months. The TCR library was made from RNA that had been extracted from PBMCs in TRIzol. Sequencing libraries for TCR beta were prepared with iRepertoire HTBI primers and Arm-PCR of CDR3 regions. MiXCR, run by TCRdb on the multiplex PCR reads, gives a single entry per CDR3 protein. The sample yields under 400,000 distinct CDR3 sequences, over 15% seen once. The data were also submitted as part of a second study, on T cells in Graves' hyperthyroidism and ophthalmopathy.

This clonotype was obtained from a man aged 35 to 55 with Graves disease. The material sequenced was peripheral blood mononuclear cells (PBMCs), taken at new diagnosis, from a patient treated with antithyroid drugs. The chain carries TRBV28 and TRBJ2-5; D possibly uses TRBD1 or TRBD2 (5 bases each). The CDR3: CASSFRDETQYF. Here the CDR3 DNA reads TGTGCCAGCAGTTTCAGGGACGAGACCCAGTACTTC.